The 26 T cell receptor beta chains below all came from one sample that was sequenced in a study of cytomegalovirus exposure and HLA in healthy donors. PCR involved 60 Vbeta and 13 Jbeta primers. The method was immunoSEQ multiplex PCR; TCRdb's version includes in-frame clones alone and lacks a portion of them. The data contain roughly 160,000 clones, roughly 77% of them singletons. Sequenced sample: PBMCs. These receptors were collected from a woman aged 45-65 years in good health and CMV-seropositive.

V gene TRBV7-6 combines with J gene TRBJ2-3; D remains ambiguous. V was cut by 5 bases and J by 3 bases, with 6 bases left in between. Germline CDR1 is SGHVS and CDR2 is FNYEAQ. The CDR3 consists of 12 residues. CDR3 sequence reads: CASSQQTDTQYF. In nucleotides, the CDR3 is TGTGCCAGCAGCCAACAGACAGATACGCAGTATTTT.

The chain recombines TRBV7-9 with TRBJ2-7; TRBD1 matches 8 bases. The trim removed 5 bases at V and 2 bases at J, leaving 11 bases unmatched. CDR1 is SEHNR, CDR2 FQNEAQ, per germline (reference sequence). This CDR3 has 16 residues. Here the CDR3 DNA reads TGTGCCAGCAGCCCCCCCCTTGGACAGGGTCCCTACGAGCAGTACTTC. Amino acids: CASSPPLGQGPYEQYF.

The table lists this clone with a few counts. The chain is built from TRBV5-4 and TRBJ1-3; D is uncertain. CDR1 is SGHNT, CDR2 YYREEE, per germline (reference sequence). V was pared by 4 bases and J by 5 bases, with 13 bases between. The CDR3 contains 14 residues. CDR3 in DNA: TGTGCCAGCAGCATTGACATCTCAAGAAACACCATATATTTT. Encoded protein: CASSIDISRNTIYF.

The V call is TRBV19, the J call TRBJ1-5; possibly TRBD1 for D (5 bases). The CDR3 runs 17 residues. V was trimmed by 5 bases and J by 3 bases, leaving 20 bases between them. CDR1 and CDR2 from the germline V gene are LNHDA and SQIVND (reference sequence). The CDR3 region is CASSGLGGTTYNQPQHF. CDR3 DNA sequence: TGTGCCAGTAGTGGCTTGGGGGGTACAACTTACAATCAGCCCCAGCATTTT.

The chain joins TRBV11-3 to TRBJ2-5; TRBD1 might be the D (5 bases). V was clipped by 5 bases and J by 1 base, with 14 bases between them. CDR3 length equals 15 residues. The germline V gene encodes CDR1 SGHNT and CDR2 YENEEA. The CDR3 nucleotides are TGTGCCAGCAGCGAAGGCAGGGCCACCCAAGAGACCCAGTACTTC. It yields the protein CASSEGRATQETQYF.

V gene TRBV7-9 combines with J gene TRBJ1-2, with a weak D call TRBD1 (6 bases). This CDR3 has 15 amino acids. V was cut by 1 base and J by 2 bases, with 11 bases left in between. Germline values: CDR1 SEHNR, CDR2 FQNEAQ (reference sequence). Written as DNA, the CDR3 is TGTGCCAGCAGCTTAGTCACCGGGACAAACTATGGCTACACCTTC. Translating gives CASSLVTGTNYGYTF.

The CDR3 here is CATRPDRGILNTEAFF. Here the CDR3 DNA reads TGTGCCACCAGACCGGACAGGGGGATTTTGAACACTGAAGCTTTCTTT. The chain combines TRBV15 with TRBJ1-1, with 10 bases aligning to TRBD1. The junction had 7 bases not matched to a gene; V was cut back by 6 bases and J by 0 bases. CDR1 is LNHNV, CDR2 YYDKDF, per germline (reference sequence). The CDR3 has 16 amino acids.

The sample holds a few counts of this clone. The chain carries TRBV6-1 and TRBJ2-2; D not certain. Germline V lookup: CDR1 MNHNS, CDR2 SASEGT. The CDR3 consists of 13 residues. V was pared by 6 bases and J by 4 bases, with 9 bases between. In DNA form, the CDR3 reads TGTGCCAGCAGGGCGGCGGCCACCGGGGAGCTGTTTTTT. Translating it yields CASRAAATGELFF.

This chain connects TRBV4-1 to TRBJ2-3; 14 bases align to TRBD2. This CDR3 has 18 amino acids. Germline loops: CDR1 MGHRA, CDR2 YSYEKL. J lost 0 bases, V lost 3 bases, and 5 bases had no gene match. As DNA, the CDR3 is TGCGCCAGCAGCCAGGGGGGACTAGCGGGGGACAGCACAGATACGCAGTATTTT. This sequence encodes CASSQGGLAGDSTDTQYF.

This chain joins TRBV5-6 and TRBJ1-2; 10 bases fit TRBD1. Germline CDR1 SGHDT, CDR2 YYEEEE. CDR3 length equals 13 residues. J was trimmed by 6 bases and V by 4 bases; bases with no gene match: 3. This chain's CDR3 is CASSMGQGNGYTF. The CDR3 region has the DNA TGTGCCAGCAGCATGGGACAGGGGAATGGCTACACCTTC. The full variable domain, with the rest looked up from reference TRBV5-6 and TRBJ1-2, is DAGVTQSPTHLIKTRGQQVTLRCSPKSGHDTVSWYQQALGQGPQFIFQYYEEEERQRGNFPDRFSGHQFPNYSSELNVNALLLGDSALYLCASSMGQGNGYTFGSGTRLTVV.

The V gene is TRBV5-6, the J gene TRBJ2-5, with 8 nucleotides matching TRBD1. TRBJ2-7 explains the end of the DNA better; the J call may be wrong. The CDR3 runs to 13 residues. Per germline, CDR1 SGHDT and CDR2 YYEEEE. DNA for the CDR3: TGTGCCAGTACCCGGGACAGGCGCTACGAGCAGTACTTC. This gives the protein CASTRDRRYEQYF.

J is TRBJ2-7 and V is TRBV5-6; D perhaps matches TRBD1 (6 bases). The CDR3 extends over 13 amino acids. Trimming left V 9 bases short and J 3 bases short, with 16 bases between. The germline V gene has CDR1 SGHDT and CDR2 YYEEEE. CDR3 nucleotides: TGTGCCACCGGAGACAGGCTGCGCTACGAGCAGTACTTC. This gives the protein CATGDRLRYEQYF.

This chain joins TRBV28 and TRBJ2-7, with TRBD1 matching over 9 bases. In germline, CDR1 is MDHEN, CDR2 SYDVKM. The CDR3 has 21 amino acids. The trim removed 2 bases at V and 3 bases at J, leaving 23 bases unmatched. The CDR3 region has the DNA TGTGCCAGCAGTTTACCCCTAGTACCCCGGACAGGGGCCCTCATTTACTACGAGCAGTACTTC. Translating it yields CASSLPLVPRTGALIYYEQYF.

DNA of the CDR3: TGTGCCAGCAGCTCTGTGGACTTGGGTGGCTACACCTTC. It translates to CASSSVDLGGYTF. The gene calls are TRBV7-3 and TRBJ1-2; D is unclear. Germline lookup yields CDR1 SGHTA and CDR2 FQGTGA. CDR3 length equals 13 residues. Trimming removed 4 bases at V and 7 bases at J, with 13 bases between.

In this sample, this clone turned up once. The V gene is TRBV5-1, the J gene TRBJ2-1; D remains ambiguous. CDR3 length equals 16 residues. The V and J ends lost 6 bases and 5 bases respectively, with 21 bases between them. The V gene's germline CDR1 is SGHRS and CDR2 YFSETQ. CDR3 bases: TGCGCCAGCATGGTATATGGCCCTGCGGCCCACAATGAGCAGTTCTTC. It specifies CASMVYGPAAHNEQFF.

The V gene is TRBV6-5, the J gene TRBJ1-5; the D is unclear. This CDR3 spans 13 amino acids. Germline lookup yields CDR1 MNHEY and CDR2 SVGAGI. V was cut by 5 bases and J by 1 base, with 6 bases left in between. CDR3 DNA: TGTGCCAGCAGTGGGAGGAGCAATCAGCCCCAGCATTTT. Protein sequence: CASSGRSNQPQHF.

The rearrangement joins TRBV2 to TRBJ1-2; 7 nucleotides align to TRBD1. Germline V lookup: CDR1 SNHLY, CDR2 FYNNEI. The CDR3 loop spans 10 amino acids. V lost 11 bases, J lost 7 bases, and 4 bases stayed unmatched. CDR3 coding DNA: TGTGCCCGGAGGGACAGTGGCTACACCTTC. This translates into CARRDSGYTF.

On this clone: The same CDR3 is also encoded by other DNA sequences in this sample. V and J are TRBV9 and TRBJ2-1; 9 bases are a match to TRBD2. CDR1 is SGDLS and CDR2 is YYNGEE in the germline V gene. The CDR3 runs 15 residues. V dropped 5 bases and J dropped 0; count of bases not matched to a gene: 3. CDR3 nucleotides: TGTGCCAGCAGTCGTAGCGGGAGCTCCTACAATGAGCAGTTCTTC. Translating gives CASSRSGSSYNEQFF.

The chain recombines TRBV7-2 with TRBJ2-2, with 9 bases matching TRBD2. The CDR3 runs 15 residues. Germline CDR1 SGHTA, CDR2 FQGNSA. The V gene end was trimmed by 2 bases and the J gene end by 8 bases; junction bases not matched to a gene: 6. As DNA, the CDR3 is TGTGCCAGCAGCTTATTAGCGGGAGTTGGTGGGGAGCTGTTTTTT. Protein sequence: CASSLLAGVGGELFF.

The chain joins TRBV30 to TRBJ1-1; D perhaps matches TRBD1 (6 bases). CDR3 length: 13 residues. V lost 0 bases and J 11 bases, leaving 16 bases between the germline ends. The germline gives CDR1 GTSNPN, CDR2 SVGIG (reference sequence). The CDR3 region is CAWSVATGLGAFF. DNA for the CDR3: TGTGCCTGGAGTGTCGCAACAGGGTTGGGCGCTTTCTTT.

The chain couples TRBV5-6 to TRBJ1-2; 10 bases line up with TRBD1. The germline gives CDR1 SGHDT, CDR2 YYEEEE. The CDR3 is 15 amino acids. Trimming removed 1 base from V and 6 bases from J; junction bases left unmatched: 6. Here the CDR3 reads CASSLRDRGRDGYTF. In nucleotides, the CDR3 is TGTGCCAGCAGCTTGAGGGACAGGGGTAGAGATGGCTACACCTTC.

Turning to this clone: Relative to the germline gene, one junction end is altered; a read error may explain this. The CDR3 nucleotides read TGTGCTAGCAGCAAAGACAGAAGTTACGAGCAGTACTTC. Translated, it gives CASSKDRSYEQYF. The chain couples TRBV7-7 to TRBJ2-7; perhaps TRBD1 as D (5 bases). This CDR3 contains 13 residues. Germline V gives CDR1 SSHAT, CDR2 FNYEAQ (reference sequence).

CDR3 sequence reads: CASRMDRGYNEQFF. CDR3 nucleotide sequence: TGTGCCAGCAGGATGGACAGGGGCTACAATGAGCAGTTCTTC. This chain links TRBV6-5 with TRBJ2-1; TRBD1 matches 9 bases. The CDR3 runs to 14 residues. The germline gives CDR1 MNHEY, CDR2 SVGAGI. V lost 6 bases and J lost 3; bases outside the gene matches: 3.

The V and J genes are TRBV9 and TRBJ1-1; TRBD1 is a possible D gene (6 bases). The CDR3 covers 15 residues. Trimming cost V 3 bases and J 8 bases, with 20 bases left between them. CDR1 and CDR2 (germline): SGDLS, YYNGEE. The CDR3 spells CASSATLGALSEAFF. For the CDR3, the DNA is TGTGCCAGCAGCGCGACCTTGGGGGCTCTCTCCGAAGCTTTCTTT.

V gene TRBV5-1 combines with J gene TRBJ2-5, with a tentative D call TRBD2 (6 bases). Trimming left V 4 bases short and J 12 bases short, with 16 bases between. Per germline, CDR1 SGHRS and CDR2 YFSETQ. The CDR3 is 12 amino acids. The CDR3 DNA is TGCGCCAGCAGCCGATCGAACGGGGAGGAGTACTTC. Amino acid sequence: CASSRSNGEEYF. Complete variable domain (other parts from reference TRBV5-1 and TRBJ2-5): KAGVTQTPRYLIKTRGQQVTLSCSPISGHRSVSWYQQTPGQGLQFLFEYFSETQRNKGNFPGRFSGRQFSNSRSEMNVSTLELGDSALYLCASSRSNGEEYFGPGTRLLVL.

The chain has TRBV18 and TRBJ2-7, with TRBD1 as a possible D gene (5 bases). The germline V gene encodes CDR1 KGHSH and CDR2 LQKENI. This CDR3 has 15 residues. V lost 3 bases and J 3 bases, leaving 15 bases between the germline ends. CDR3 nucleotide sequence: TGTGCCAGCTCACCCGAGTCAGGGCTTCGCTACGAGCAGTACTTC. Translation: CASSPESGLRYEQYF.